These T cell receptor beta chains were read from a single sample in a study of OX40 agonist ivuxolimab in advanced cancers. Libraries were prepared by immunoSEQ multiplex PCR; TCRdb keeps only in-frame clonotypes and omits some of them. The data hold 65,000 to 85,000 clones, with roughly 90% observed a single time. The sample in question was CD4+ or CD8+ T cells sorted from blood, obtained in a trial of the OX40 agonist ivuxolimab. Every receptor here comes from an adult with an advanced solid tumor such as melanoma, head and neck, liver or kidney cancer. CDR3s leave out the opening cysteine and the closing phenylalanine or tryptophan. Clone sizes are given selectively: once, few, many, or a class where the clone is expanded.

TRBJ1-2	TRBV28	.	ASSFTRAPGYT
TRBJ2-7	TRBV19	.	ASRDFQAYEQY
TRBJ2-1	TRBV27	.	ASSSSGRANNEQF
TRBJ2-3	TRBV6-5	.	ASSYGLGVTDTQY
TRBJ2-4	TRBV10-3	.	AISETVLRLGIQY
TRBJ2-7	TRBV5-1	.	ASSLGVGEIGEQY
TRBJ1-1	TRBV7-2	.	ASSLQNTEAF
TRBJ2-3	TRBV5-4	.	ASAPGANDRNTQY
TRBJ2-2	TRBV10-3	.	AITGDPNTGELF
TRBJ2-1	TRBV28	.	ASSPTRAGGYNEQF
TRBJ2-1	TRBV7-2	.	ASSAMTGYNEQF
TRBJ1-3	TRBV5-1	few	ASSLAGVRLGNTIY
TRBJ2-4	TRBV7-9	.	ASSSTGVVAKNIQY
TRBJ2-7	TRBV2	.	ASSDLGQSWSYEQY
.	TRBV7-9	.	ASSSPRTGFAYEQY
TRBJ2-3	TRBV29-1	.	SVGGGDTQY
TRBJ2-3	TRBV29-1	.	SVGAGAAADTQY
TRBJ1-5	TRBV11-2	.	ASSLGGGQPQH
TRBJ1-3	TRBV19	once	ASADGSSGNTIY
TRBJ2-3	TRBV5-6	.	ASSFTGLAGSDTQY